The entry below describes one TCR beta chain. What it binds is unknown. The sample belongs to a study of vaccination effects on CD4 cells after COVID-19. As for the study in general: Early and late post-vaccination samples came from a few convalescent patients.

Some clones are missing from TCRdb's copy, which holds only in-frame ones; the method was immunoSEQ multiplex PCR. The data hold 14,000 or so clones, with over 60% observed a single time. Expansion with viral peptide pools was applied to antigen-specific CD4+ T cells by the ViraFEST assay prior to sequencing. Isolation of CD4+ T cells took place after around 10 days of culture. SARS-CoV-2 infected the person between March and December 2020, as confirmed by PCR. It was two doses of either the BNT162b2 or mRNA-1273 vaccine that participants received. This clonotype was obtained from a human donor who had a prior SARS-CoV-2 infection. The source was CD4+ T cells from PBMCs cultured with HCoV-NL63 spike peptides, collected after COVID-19 vaccination.

The CDR3 loop is CASSQVSRTSGSYEQYF. The CDR3 nucleotides read TGTGCCAGCAGCCAAGTCTCCCGGACTAGCGGGTCCTACGAGCAGTACTTC. The chain is built from TRBV4-2 and TRBJ2-7; 11 bases are a match to TRBD2. Trimming took 1 base from V and 1 from J; bases not matched to a gene: 6. CDR3 length: 17 residues. CDR1 and CDR2 from the germline V gene are LGHNA and YNFKEQ.